These T cell receptor beta chains were read from a single sample in a study of follicular helper T cells after annual influenza vaccination. Using immunoSEQ multiplex PCR, the repertoire was profiled, and TCRdb retains in-frame clones only, with some absent. The repertoire holds fewer than 15,000 clones, with 78% as singletons. Source: CXCR5- memory CD4+ T cells sorted from blood, taken on the day of influenza vaccination. These receptors came from an adult who received the influenza vaccine. Both conserved end residues are part of each CDR3. A D gene is named only where the DNA matches it firmly.

CDR3: CAWSVRFISGANVLTF
D: NA
V: TRBV30
J: TRBJ2-6

CDR3: CASSVLFWQGAGELFF
D: NA
V: TRBV10-2
J: TRBJ2-2

CDR3: CASSPPQGPNEKLFF
D: NA
V: TRBV18
J: TRBJ1-4

CDR3: CATSRDRNTEAFF
D: NA
V: TRBV15
J: TRBJ1-1

CDR3: CASSQDVGEKLFF
D: NA
V: TRBV4-1
J: TRBJ1-4

CDR3: CASSPAGGQETQYF
D: TRBD2
V: TRBV7-8
J: TRBJ2-5

CDR3: CASSFQGYQPQHF
D: NA
V: TRBV28
J: TRBJ1-5

CDR3: CASSLDQGARGYTF
D: TRBD1
V: TRBV28
J: TRBJ1-2

CDR3: CASSLRAARYSNQPQHF
D: NA
V: TRBV27
J: TRBJ1-5

CDR3: CASRQPRENTEAFF
D: NA
V: TRBV28
J: TRBJ1-1

CDR3: CASSSQGDPGNTIYF
D: TRBD1
V: TRBV28
J: TRBJ1-3

CDR3: CASRPTGSGETQYF
D: NA
V: TRBV6-6
J: TRBJ2-5

CDR3: CASSQDAVSGNTIYF
D: NA
V: TRBV4-3
J: TRBJ1-3

CDR3: CASSEGLTFSGANVLTF
D: NA
V: TRBV5-6
J: TRBJ2-6

CDR3: CASSLEGSSYNEQFF
D: NA
V: TRBV2
J: TRBJ2-1

CDR3: CASSDGGGRYF
D: TRBD2
V: TRBV2
J: TRBJ2-7

CDR3: CASSYKGSSSTDTQYF
D: NA
V: TRBV6-5
J: TRBJ2-3

CDR3: CASSQDSRQVKYNEQFF
D: NA
V: TRBV4-3
J: TRBJ2-1

CDR3: CASSTTSGGNTDTQYF
D: TRBD2
V: TRBV7-9
J: TRBJ2-3

CDR3: CAISESGPGGTGELFF
D: TRBD2
V: TRBV10-3
J: TRBJ2-2

CDR3: CASSWSANEKLFF
D: NA
V: TRBV25-1
J: TRBJ1-4

CDR3: CASSRADSLNTEAFF
D: NA
V: TRBV11-1
J: TRBJ1-1

CDR3: CASSSDRGGSSYNEQFF
D: TRBD2
V: TRBV5-1
J: TRBJ2-1

CDR3: CASSEAGPGALGEKLFF
D: NA
V: TRBV2
J: TRBJ1-4

CDR3: CASSLWGLTQYF
D: NA
V: TRBV28
J: TRBJ2-3

CDR3: CASSSTVRHNEQFF
D: NA
V: TRBV2
J: TRBJ2-1

CDR3: CASSFSSGANVLTF
D: NA
V: TRBV5-6
J: TRBJ2-6

CDR3: CASSLVPPETQYF
D: NA
V: TRBV5-1
J: TRBJ2-5

CDR3: CASSSPGTGRAGELFF
D: TRBD1
V: TRBV27
J: TRBJ2-2

CDR3: CASSPRDRDYGYTF
D: TRBD1
V: TRBV18
J: TRBJ1-2

CDR3: CASSTGLAQVTDTQYF
D: TRBD2
V: TRBV11-2
J: TRBJ2-3

CDR3: CAWSVPGGANEKLFF
D: NA
V: TRBV30
J: TRBJ1-4

CDR3: CASKTGGSYEQYF
D: TRBD1
V: TRBV28
J: TRBJ2-7

CDR3: CASSPRQVPYEQYF
D: NA
V: TRBV7-2
J: TRBJ2-7

CDR3: CASSLRSGGSTDTQYF
D: TRBD2
V: TRBV4-2
J: TRBJ2-3